This entry lists 27 T cell receptor beta chains sequenced from one sample in a study of long-term antiretroviral therapy in people with HIV (dated 2022 in TCRdb). The immunoSEQ hsTCRB v3.0 assay was used at survey level resolution to sequence the TRB variable region. Here the immuneACCESS table is served through TCRdb, limited to in-frame sequences with V and J called. Missing clones are a known gap in these copies; in checked studies unresolved V genes cover under half, and the rest lacks a known reason. Present in this sample are about 27,000 clones, roughly 93% of which were seen just once. 7% to 10% of the sample rests with the top ten. Source: unsorted PBMCs, taken 7.6 years after starting antiretroviral therapy. These receptors were collected from a woman in her thirties or forties with HIV.

V usage is TRBV10-1 and J usage is TRBJ1-1; TRBD1 aligns across 8 bases. V dropped 5 bases and J dropped 5; count of bases not matched to a gene: 4. Germline V gene lookup returns CDR1 WNHNN and CDR2 SYGVQD (reference sequence). The CDR3 covers 13 residues. The CDR3 reads CASSSWTGTEAFF. CDR3 nucleotides: TGCGCCAGCAGTTCTTGGACAGGGACTGAAGCTTTCTTT.

The chain recombines TRBV27 with TRBJ2-2; 8 nucleotides line up with TRBD2. From germline, CDR1 is MNHEY and CDR2 SMNVEV (reference sequence). This CDR3 contains 15 residues. Trimming removed 4 bases from V and 5 bases from J; junction bases left unmatched: 6. The CDR3: CASSSVAGLTGELFF. The CDR3, as DNA: TGTGCCAGCAGTTCCGTAGCGGGACTGACCGGGGAGCTGTTTTTT.

The V and J genes are TRBV10-3 and TRBJ2-7, with a weak D call TRBD1 (5 bases). This CDR3 comprises 17 residues. V gave up 2 bases and J gave up 2 bases, with 19 bases separating them. In germline, CDR1 is ENHRY, CDR2 SYGVKD. The CDR3 loop reads CAISETQGRLEPYEQYF. The CDR3 DNA follows: TGTGCCATCAGTGAGACCCAGGGCAGGCTGGAACCCTACGAGCAGTACTTC.

The chain combines TRBV2 with TRBJ2-3, with 7 nucleotides matching TRBD2. CDR1 and CDR2 from the germline V gene are SNHLY and FYNNEI. The length of the CDR3 is 15 residues. Unmatched junction bases numbered 13, after V lost 11 bases and J lost 2 bases. The CDR3 DNA reads as TGTGCCTCCAACTCCGGGGACTATCTCACAGATACGCAGTATTTT. Its translation: CASNSGDYLTDTQYF.

V is TRBV19 and J is TRBJ1-2, with 7 bases aligning to TRBD1. The germline gives CDR1 LNHDA, CDR2 SQIVND (reference sequence). The CDR3 runs to 16 residues. The V and J ends lost 3 bases and 0 bases, in that order; junction bases with no gene match: 7. Here the CDR3 DNA reads TGTGCCAGTAGTATCACCACAGGGGATTCTAACTATGGCTACACCTTC. Encoded protein: CASSITTGDSNYGYTF.

This chain connects TRBV7-2 to TRBJ2-3; 7 bases are shared with TRBD1. CDR3 length equals 16 residues. The germline CDR1 and CDR2 sequences are SGHTA and FQGNSA. The ends lost 3 bases at V and 5 bases at J; junction bases unmatched: 11. Here the CDR3 reads CASSLRRGPVIDTQYF. The DNA of the CDR3 is TGTGCCAGCAGCTTGCGAAGGGGGCCTGTTATAGATACGCAGTATTTT.

The rearrangement uses TRBV5-5 and TRBJ2-7; D may be TRBD1 or TRBD2 (5 bases each). CDR1 SGHKS and CDR2 YYEKEE come from the germline V gene (reference sequence). The V and J ends lost 5 bases and 6 bases respectively, with 21 bases between them. CDR3 length equals 15 residues. The CDR3 region is CASRPIELRGSEQYF. The CDR3 region has the DNA TGTGCCAGCAGACCGATAGAGTTGAGGGGCTCCGAGCAGTACTTC.

V and J are TRBV11-2 and TRBJ1-2; 7 bases fit TRBD1. V lost 5 bases and J lost 0; bases outside the gene matches: 6. In germline, CDR1 is SGHAT, CDR2 FQNNGV. CDR3 size: 15 residues. CDR3 coding DNA: TGTGCCAGCAGCCCGGGGACAGCATCTAACTATGGCTACACCTTC. This codes for CASSPGTASNYGYTF.

This clone was seen once. V and J are TRBV30 and TRBJ1-6, with unresolved D. Germline CDR1 reads GTSNPN; CDR2 reads SVGIG (reference sequence). The CDR3 is 15 amino acids. Trimming took 2 bases from V and 13 from J, leaving 21 bases between them. The CDR3 spells CAWSRSQISFSPLHF. The CDR3 nucleotides are TGTGCCTGGAGTAGAAGCCAGATTTCCTTCTCGCCCCTCCACTTT. The full variable domain, its missing parts supplied by reference TRBV30 and TRBJ1-6, is SQTIHQWPATLVQPVGSPLSLECTVEGTSNPNLYWYRQAAGRGLQLLFYSVGIGQISSEVPQNLSASRPQDRQFILSSKKLLLSDSGFYLCAWSRSQISFSPLHFGNGTRLTVT.

A note on this clone: The junction departs from the called germline gene at one end, perhaps through a read error. The chain is built from TRBV11-2 and TRBJ1-2, with D perhaps matching TRBD1 (6 bases). There are 14 residues in the CDR3. Germline loops: CDR1 SGHAT, CDR2 FQNNGV. This chain's CDR3 is CASSQDWGGIGYTF. The CDR3 nucleotides are TGCGCCAGCAGCCAAGATTGGGGGGGCATTGGCTACACCTTC.

The genes are TRBV6-1 and TRBJ1-1; D may be TRBD1 (5 bases). CDR1 and CDR2 (germline): MNHNS, SASEGT. Trimming shortened V by 2 bases and J by 1 base, and 5 bases separated the two germline ends. CDR3 length: 13 amino acids. The CDR3 coding sequence is TGTGCCAGCAGTGAACAGGGGAACACTGAAGCTTTCTTT. Protein product: CASSEQGNTEAFF.

V is TRBV6-1 and J is TRBJ2-3; D tentatively reads TRBD1 or TRBD2 (5 bases each). With 2 bases removed from V and 3 bases from J, the gap between germline ends came to 12 bases. CDR1 is MNHNS, CDR2 SASEGT, per germline. The CDR3 covers 15 residues. The CDR3 nucleotides read TGTGCCAGCAGTGAAATGGGTGGGGGAACAGATACGCAGTATTTT. This encodes CASSEMGGGTDTQYF.

This sequence joins TRBV10-3 and TRBJ2-2; D possibly matches TRBD1 or TRBD2 (6 bases each). The CDR3 is 14 amino acids. The V gene's germline CDR1 is ENHRY and CDR2 SYGVKD. With 4 bases removed from V and 4 bases from J, the gap between germline ends came to 10 bases. This CDR3 is CAISGGDTTGELFF. The CDR3 bases are TGTGCCATCAGTGGGGGGGACACCACCGGGGAGCTGTTTTTT.

This clone was detected only once. The same CDR3 is also encoded by other DNA sequences in this sample. CDR3 sequence (DNA): TGCGCCAGCAGCCAGCCTAGCGGGGGATACAATGAGCAGTTCTTC. This sequence encodes CASSQPSGGYNEQFF. The chain uses TRBV4-3 and TRBJ2-1; 10 bases match TRBD2. The germline V gene has CDR1 LGHNA and CDR2 YSLEER. V lost 3 bases and J lost 4; bases outside the gene matches: 3. This CDR3 has 15 amino acids.

The V gene is TRBV5-1, the J gene TRBJ1-2, with TRBD1 matching 9 bases. This CDR3 is 14 amino acids long. The germline gives CDR1 SGHRS, CDR2 YFSETQ. Trimming cost V 7 bases and J 4 bases; bases outside gene matches: 8. The CDR3 DNA reads TGCGCCAGCCGATCACAGGGGGCGGCCTATGGCTACACCTTC. Amino acid sequence: CASRSQGAAYGYTF.

V and J are TRBV6-5 and TRBJ1-1, with D perhaps matching TRBD1 (6 bases). Germline values: CDR1 MNHEY, CDR2 SVGAGI. The CDR3 has 12 residues. The V gene lost 10 bases and the J gene lost 3 bases, with 12 bases spanning the gap. This CDR3 is CAIAGVDTEAFF. In DNA form, the CDR3 reads TGTGCCATCGCAGGGGTGGACACTGAAGCTTTCTTT.

The chain combines TRBV30 with TRBJ1-4; perhaps TRBD1 as D (5 bases). Between the trimmed V and J ends, which lost 3 bases and 7 bases, there was a span of 15 bases. There are 14 residues in the CDR3. CDR1 and CDR2 from the germline V gene are GTSNPN and SVGIG (reference sequence). DNA for the CDR3: TGTGCCTGGAGCGGGGACCCGGTGGCTGAAAAACTGTTTTTT. Translated: CAWSGDPVAEKLFF. The variable domain in full, with the rest retrieved from reference TRBV30 and TRBJ1-4, is SQTIHQWPATLVQPVGSPLSLECTVEGTSNPNLYWYRQAAGRGLQLLFYSVGIGQISSEVPQNLSASRPQDRQFILSSKKLLLSDSGFYLCAWSGDPVAEKLFFGSGTQLSVL.

The chain uses TRBV19 and TRBJ1-2, with D uncertain. The V gene's germline CDR1 is LNHDA and CDR2 SQIVND (reference sequence). The CDR3 consists of 12 residues. Trimming took off 4 bases at V and 8 bases at J, with 11 bases between the two ends. CDR3: CASSTGFLGYTF. Written as DNA, the CDR3 is TGTGCCAGTAGTACGGGGTTCTTGGGCTACACCTTC.

The table lists this clone with a count of one. The chain carries TRBV2 and TRBJ2-3; tentative D call: TRBD1 (5 bases). CDR3 length equals 14 residues. CDR1 is SNHLY and CDR2 is FYNNEI in the germline V gene. The V gene lost 8 bases and the J gene lost 4 bases, with 16 bases spanning the gap. CDR3 in DNA: TGTGCCAGCGCCCTCCAGGGTTTATCAGATACGCAGTATTTT. It specifies CASALQGLSDTQYF.

The chain uses TRBV7-3 and TRBJ1-1; D is uncertain. The CDR3 covers 13 residues. Germline CDR1 SGHTA, CDR2 FQGTGA. V lost 2 bases and J 2 bases, leaving 6 bases between the germline ends. The CDR3 reads CASSLLANTEAFF. The CDR3 DNA follows: TGTGCCAGCAGCTTATTGGCCAACACTGAAGCTTTCTTT. The complete variable domain, with remaining parts taken from reference TRBV7-3 and TRBJ1-1, reads GAGVSQTPSNKVTEKGKYVELRCDPISGHTALYWYRQSLGQGPEFLIYFQGTGAADDSGLPNDRFFAVRPEGSVSTLKIQRTERGDSAVYLCASSLLANTEAFFGQGTRLTVV.

The chain has TRBV5-1 and TRBJ2-5, with D perhaps TRBD2 (5 bases). The CDR3 consists of 15 residues. Germline V gene sequence: CDR1 SGHRS, CDR2 YFSETQ. V was pared by 1 base and J by 1 base, with 11 bases between. DNA of the CDR3: TGCGCCAGCAGCTTGCGGGGTTTACCCCAAGAGACCCAGTACTTC. It codes for CASSLRGLPQETQYF.

V gene TRBV19 combines with J gene TRBJ1-1; TRBD1 might be the D (6 bases). V lost 6 bases and J 5 bases, leaving 19 bases between the germline ends. The CDR3 sequence is 15 residues long. CDR1 LNHDA and CDR2 SQIVND come from the germline V gene (reference sequence). CDR3 bases: TGTGCCAGTAGAGCCCCGGGGGGGCGGAGAACTGAAGCTTTCTTT. Translation: CASRAPGGRRTEAFF.

The chain uses TRBV10-3 and TRBJ2-3; 11 positions agree with TRBD1. The CDR3 runs to 19 residues. Germline CDR1 and CDR2: ENHRY and SYGVKD. V was clipped by 2 bases and J by 0 bases; unmatched bases: 10. The CDR3 nucleotides are TGTGCCATCAGTGAGGACGGGACAGGGGGAAAGTCTAGCACAGATACGCAGTATTTT. Residues: CAISEDGTGGKSSTDTQYF.

The rearrangement joins TRBV9 to TRBJ1-3; no firm D call. V dropped 0 bases and J dropped 2 bases, with 12 bases sitting between them. The CDR3 spans 16 residues. Germline V gives CDR1 SGDLS, CDR2 YYNGEE. In DNA, the CDR3 is TGTGCCAGCAGCGTAGACCCGGGAGGGCCTGGAAACACCATATATTTT. It is translated as CASSVDPGGPGNTIYF. Full variable domain (missing parts from reference TRBV9 and TRBJ1-3): DSGVTQTPKHLITATGQRVTLRCSPRSGDLSVYWYQQSLDQGLQFLIQYYNGEERAKGNILERFSAQQFPDLHSELNLSSLELGDSALYFCASSVDPGGPGNTIYFGEGSWLTVV.

This clone was counted only a few times. In DNA form, the CDR3 reads TGTGCCAGCTCACCGGAGGGCAATCAGCCCCAGCATTTT. It yields the protein CASSPEGNQPQHF. This chain uses TRBV18 with TRBJ1-5; D ambiguous. Trimming removed 3 bases at V and 2 bases at J, with 5 bases between. The CDR3 contains 13 residues. CDR1 is KGHSH and CDR2 is LQKENI in the germline V gene.

This clone was counted a single time. This rearrangement joins TRBV11-2 to TRBJ2-3, with 8 bases that match TRBD1. From germline, CDR1 is SGHAT and CDR2 FQNNGV. The CDR3 has 13 amino acids. V gave up 4 bases and J gave up 7 bases; unmatched junction bases: 4. The CDR3 loop reads CASSSGGVNTQYF. The DNA for the CDR3 is TGTGCCAGCAGCTCAGGGGGCGTGAATACGCAGTATTTT.

In its sample, this clone was seen once. The chain recombines TRBV4-3 with TRBJ1-1, with TRBD1 matching over 8 bases. The CDR3 is made up of 12 amino acids. After removal of 5 bases from V and 10 bases from J, the junction contained 6 bases not matched to a gene. CDR1 and CDR2 (germline): LGHNA, YSLEER. The CDR3 loop reads CASSTRTGRAFF. The CDR3 DNA follows: TGCGCCAGCAGCACACGGACAGGGAGAGCTTTCTTT.